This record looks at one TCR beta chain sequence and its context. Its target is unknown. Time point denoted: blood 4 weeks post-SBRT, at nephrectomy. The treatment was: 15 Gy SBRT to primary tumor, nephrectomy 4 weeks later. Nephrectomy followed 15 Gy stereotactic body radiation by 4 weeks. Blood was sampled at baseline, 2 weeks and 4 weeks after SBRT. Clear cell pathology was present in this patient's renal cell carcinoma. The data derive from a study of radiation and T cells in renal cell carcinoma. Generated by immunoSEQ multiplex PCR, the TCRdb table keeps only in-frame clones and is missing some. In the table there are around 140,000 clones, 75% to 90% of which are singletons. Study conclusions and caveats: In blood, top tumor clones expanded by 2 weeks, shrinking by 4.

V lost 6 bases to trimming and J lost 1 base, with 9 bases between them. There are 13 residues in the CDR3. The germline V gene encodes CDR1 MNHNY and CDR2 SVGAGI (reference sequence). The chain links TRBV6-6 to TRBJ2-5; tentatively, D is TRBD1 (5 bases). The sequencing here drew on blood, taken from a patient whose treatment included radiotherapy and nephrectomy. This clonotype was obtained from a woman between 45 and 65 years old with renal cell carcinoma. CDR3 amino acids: CASSRQSQETQYF. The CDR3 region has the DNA TGTGCCAGCAGCCGACAGTCCCAAGAGACCCAGTACTTC.